This T cell receptor (beta chain) was observed in a study of blood T cell repertoires in COVID-19 (TCRdb year 2020). Notes on the research overall: The collaborator samples originated in the United States, Italy and Spain and spanned the acute and convalescent phases of COVID-19. The samples were drawn from the first 160 participants of the ongoing ImmuneRACE study and from roughly 1,300 subjects provided by 6 global collaborators. The repertoires were made available in a free public database intended to serve as a resource for research on the immune response to SARS-CoV-2. A de-identified subject ID, COVID-19 status, age in years and sex were almost always included in the sample metadata. Where available, HLA class I and class II types were taken from metadata supplied by the sample provider and were not determined by assay-based typing. The prospective study material was composed of cDNA or gDNA derived from T cells, B-cell-depleted T cells, or PBMCs. Deeply sampled blood TCRbeta repertoires from subjects exposed to, actively infected with, or recovered from COVID-19 were included in the dataset. The paper's findings and limits, for the study overall: The quantity of clinical and demographic metadata differed by source and by participant and was supplied without curation.

Collaborating institutions collected whole blood in K2EDTA tubes following their own protocols. Collaborator samples were shipped for TCRbeta analysis as frozen whole blood, isolated PBMCs, or DNA extracted from either sample type. V lost 0 bases and J lost 7 bases, and the count of bases not matched to a germline gene is 12. The germline V gene (reference sequence) sets CDR1 to SGHNT and CDR2 to YYREEE. Including the terminal cysteine and phenylalanine, the CDR3 comprises 16 residues. The only DNA kept is the CDR3, 48 bases in frame from the first base. Concerning this clone: Its antigen has not been determined. No base quality information exists; no much larger clone differs at one position.

TCRbeta CDR3 regions were amplified from genomic DNA using the immunoSEQ Assay, a bias-controlled multiplex PCR. In the paper's pipeline: Within the assay, amplification of reference gene primers was used to estimate how many nucleated cells each sample contained. To quantify the absolute abundance of each unique TCRbeta CDR3 rearrangement, sequence reads were collapsed and filtered. For each sample, productive Simpson clonality was calculated as the square root of Simpson's diversity index across productive rearrangements. This immuneACCESS table, as held by TCRdb, lists in-frame sequences with V and J called but not all clones. Of the missing ones, under half trace to an unresolved V gene in checked studies; the others have no known cause. The DNA gave D and trimming, while V, J and clone size come from that table. The sample data list approximately 100,000 clones, and 87% of these were observed just once. The top ten hold just over 3% of the sample.

This clonotype originated in a man between 50 and 59 years old in a cohort sampled during active COVID-19. The chain uses TRBV5-4 and TRBJ1-2, and 7 junction bases match TRBD1. The sample was peripheral blood. The nucleotide sequence is TGTGCCAGCAGCTTGGAGAAGGACAGGCTATGGGGTGGCTACACCTTC. This encodes CASSLEKDRLWGGYTF.